The entry below describes one TCR beta chain. This clonotype was seen at least ten times. No cognate antigen has been identified for it. Per-base quality was not reported, and no clone a single base away is much larger than it. The CDR3 goes from the cysteine to the phenylalanine over 12 residues. Kept here is only the CDR3 DNA, which spans 36 bases and is read in frame from base 1. A distance of 10 bases separates the germline ends of V and J, which lose 3 bases and 8 bases respectively. The germline V gene sets CDR1 to MDHEN and CDR2 to SYDVKM. This record comes from a study of tumor-infiltrating lymphocytes in oesophageal squamous cell carcinoma (dated by TCRdb to the mid-2010s). Library preparation was by PCR. The instrument was an Illumina HiSeq 2000. TCRdb reran the public reads through fastp at Q25 and MiXCR, keeping productive beta chains. Each entry is one CDR3 protein sequence, shown with its most common DNA and genes. Within this sample are over 15,000 distinct CDR3 sequences, with approximately 46% of them counted one time only. The leading ten clones occupy about 30% of the sample.

The receptor was isolated from a female donor with esophageal squamous cell carcinoma. Sequenced input: normal esophageal tissue next to the tumor. Here the chain combines TRBV28 and TRBJ1-2; a confident D gene designation cannot be given. CDR3 region: CASSLKGWGYTF. In nucleotide form, the sequence is TGTGCCAGCAGTTTGAAGGGCTGGGGCTACACCTTC.